This TCR beta chain was sequenced for a study of shared clonotypes between healthy human individuals. Study-level points and caveats: The donor pool, a small one, limited the genetic and exposure-history diversity represented. Incomplete sequencing of sorted subsets was indicated by rarefaction despite large depth.

Only Caucasian adults living in Nashville, Tennessee served as donors. CD45RA-negative memory and CD45RA+ naive subsets were split from the CD4+ cells. Clones were read by immunoSEQ multiplex PCR, and TCRdb kept only the in-frame ones, dropping some. Here the sample spans millions of clones, 90% to 95% being singletons. With V trimmed by 2 bases and J by 8 bases, 15 bases remained unmatched. The CDR3 is 18 residues long. Germline V lookup: CDR1 SGHTA, CDR2 FQGNSA. In regard to this clone: Its specificity is unknown.

This rearrangement joins TRBV7-2 to TRBJ1-6, with TRBD1 identical over 7 bases. Sample: naive CD4+ T cells from PBMCs. Subset: CD45RA+ positively selected. The TCR comes from a man between 18 and 29 years old in good health. Some clones in this sample may be carry-over from other donors' samples. CDR3 in amino acids: CASSLRAFPGGGHSPLHF. For the CDR3, the DNA is TGTGCCAGCAGCTTAAGAGCATTTCCGGGAGGGGGCCATTCACCCCTCCACTTT.